This is a list of T cell receptor beta chains from one sample in a study of identical twins. TCRdb fed the 5' RACE reads into MiXCR, producing one record per CDR3 protein. This sample has 400,000 to 550,000 distinct CDR3 sequences, with 22% found just once. This same sample was also part of a study on T cells expressing NK-cell markers.

Input material: CD4+ T cells sorted from blood. These receptors were obtained from a young woman in good health. Each CDR3 is given with its conserved first and last residue. A D gene is named only where the DNA matches it firmly. Not every row has a clone size; where given, it reads once, few, many or a size class.

CASSQAGTGLTDTQYF,TGTGCCAGCAGCCAAGCCGGGACAGGTCTCACAGATACGCAGTATTTT,TRBV3-1,16,-,TRBJ2-3,TRBD1
CASSYFTGELFF,TGTGCCAGCAGTTACTTTACCGGGGAGCTGTTTTTT,TRBV6-5,12,-,TRBJ2-2,-
CASTPGGVNSYEQYF,TGTGCCAGCACCCCTGGGGGGGTCAACTCCTACGAGCAGTACTTC,TRBV7-2,15,-,TRBJ2-7,TRBD2
CASSGQVYGYTF,TGTGCCAGCAGCGGACAGGTCTATGGCTACACCTTC,TRBV6-1,12,few,TRBJ1-2,TRBD1
CASSSASYNSPLHF,TGTGCCAGCAGTTCGGCATCCTATAATTCACCCCTCCACTTT,TRBV6-5,14,many,TRBJ1-6,-
CASSQGQGPQHF,TGTGCCAGCAGCCAAGGCCAGGGACCCCAGCATTTT,TRBV3-1,12,-,TRBJ1-5,-
CSALLPVLTNEQFF,TGCAGTGCCCTACTCCCCGTTTTAACGAATGAGCAGTTCTTC,TRBV20-1,14,-,TRBJ2-1,-
CASSVDRAPYNEQFF,TGTGCCAGCAGCGTGGACAGGGCCCCCTACAATGAGCAGTTCTTC,TRBV5-5,15,few,TRBJ2-1,TRBD1
CASSLPAGTMQDEQYF,TGTGCCAGCAGCCTCCCGGCTGGGACCATGCAAGACGAGCAGTACTTC,TRBV7-2,16,-,TRBJ2-7,-
CSVGTGMETQYF,TGCAGCGTTGGGACAGGCATGGAGACCCAGTACTTC,TRBV29-1,12,many,TRBJ2-5,TRBD1
CASSNLGPRTGELFF,TGCGCCAGCAGTAACTTGGGGCCGAGAACCGGGGAGCTGTTTTTT,TRBV5-1,15,once,TRBJ2-2,-